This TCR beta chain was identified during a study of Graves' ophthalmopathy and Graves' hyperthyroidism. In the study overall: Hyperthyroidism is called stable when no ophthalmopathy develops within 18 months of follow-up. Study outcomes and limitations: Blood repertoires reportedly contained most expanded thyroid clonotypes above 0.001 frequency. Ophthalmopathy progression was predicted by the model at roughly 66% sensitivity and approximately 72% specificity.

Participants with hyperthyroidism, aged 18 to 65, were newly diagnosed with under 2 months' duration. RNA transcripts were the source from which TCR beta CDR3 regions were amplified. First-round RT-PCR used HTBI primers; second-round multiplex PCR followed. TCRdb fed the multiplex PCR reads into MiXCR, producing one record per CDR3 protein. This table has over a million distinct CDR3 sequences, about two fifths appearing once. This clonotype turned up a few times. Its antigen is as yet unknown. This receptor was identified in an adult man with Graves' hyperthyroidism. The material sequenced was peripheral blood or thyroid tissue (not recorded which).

The CDR3 protein is CAIRGGGYNSPLHF. CDR3 nucleotides: TGTGCCATCAGGGGGGGCGGCTATAATTCACCCCTCCACTTT. The chain employs TRBV10-3 and TRBJ1-6, with D maybe TRBD1 (6 bases). Germline V gives CDR1 ENHRY, CDR2 SYGVKD. The CDR3 sequence is 14 residues long. V was trimmed by 6 bases and J by 3 bases, leaving 9 bases between them.